Listed here are 21 T cell receptor beta chains from one sample, sequenced in a study of blood T cell repertoires in COVID-19 (dated by TCRdb to the early 2020s). The library came from the immunoSEQ multiplex PCR assay. TCRdb mirrors the immuneACCESS table, restricted to in-frame sequences. Some clones are absent from its copies; in checked studies, under half trace to an unresolved V gene, and the reason for the others is unknown. The sample data list 200,000 to 300,000 clones, and approximately 88% of these were observed just once. About 2.5% of the sample lies in the top ten. Sequenced material: PBMCs or T cells enriched from blood (not recorded which). All receptors come from a woman in her 40s with acute COVID-19.

The rearrangement joins TRBV7-2 to TRBJ2-3, with 10 nucleotides matching TRBD1. Germline V gene lookup returns CDR1 SGHTA and CDR2 FQGNSA. This CDR3 has 18 residues. The V and J ends lost 0 bases and 1 base, in that order; junction bases with no gene match: 7. CDR3 nucleotide sequence: TGTGCCAGCAGCTTAGCGCGCCCCGGGACAGGGGGCACAGATACGCAGTATTTT. Translating gives CASSLARPGTGGTDTQYF. The variable domain in full, with the rest retrieved from reference TRBV7-2 and TRBJ2-3, is GAGVSQSPSNKVTEKGKDVELRCDPISGHTALYWYRQSLGQGLEFLIYFQGNSAPDKSGLPSDRFSAERTGGSVSTLTIQRTQQEDSAVYLCASSLARPGTGGTDTQYFGPGTRLTVL.

Points on this clone: The same CDR3 is also encoded by other DNA sequences in this sample. The chain employs TRBV2 and TRBJ1-6; D remains unclear. V was cut by 2 bases and J by 7 bases, with 6 bases left in between. The CDR3 is 13 amino acids. CDR1 is SNHLY, CDR2 FYNNEI, per germline. Here the CDR3 reads CASSESSNSPLHF. DNA for the CDR3: TGTGCCAGCAGTGAAAGCTCCAATTCACCCCTCCACTTT.

A single count supports this clone. The CDR3 region has the DNA TGTGCCAGCACAGGGCTGAACACTGAAGCTTTCTTT. Amino acid sequence: CASTGLNTEAFF. This chain links TRBV7-2 with TRBJ1-1; perhaps TRBD1 as D (5 bases). Germline V gene sequence: CDR1 SGHTA, CDR2 FQGNSA. The CDR3 spans 12 residues. V was shortened by 7 bases and J by 0 bases, with 6 bases between the two germline ends. The full variable domain, its missing parts supplied by reference TRBV7-2 and TRBJ1-1, is GAGVSQSPSNKVTEKGKDVELRCDPISGHTALYWYRQSLGQGLEFLIYFQGNSAPDKSGLPSDRFSAERTGGSVSTLTIQRTQQEDSAVYLCASTGLNTEAFFGQGTRLTVV.

V gene TRBV11-3 combines with J gene TRBJ1-1; D uncertain. The germline V gene encodes CDR1 SGHNT and CDR2 YENEEA. Trimming shortened V by 5 bases and J by 5 bases, and 9 bases separated the two germline ends. The CDR3 sequence is 12 residues long. The CDR3 coding sequence is TGTGCCAGCAGCATTCGTGTGACTGAAGCTTTCTTT. Translating gives CASSIRVTEAFF.

The chain links TRBV11-2 to TRBJ1-2, with D maybe TRBD1 (6 bases). V was clipped by 6 bases and J by 8 bases, with 19 bases between them. The CDR3 is made up of 14 amino acids. Germline-derived CDR1 and CDR2 are SGHAT and FQNNGV. The CDR3 sequence: CASRRDGGAFGYTF. Here the CDR3 DNA reads TGTGCCAGCAGACGCGACGGGGGGGCCTTCGGCTACACCTTC.

The chain joins TRBV2 to TRBJ2-7; 9 bases match TRBD1. The germline CDR1 and CDR2 sequences are SNHLY and FYNNEI. V lost 7 bases, J lost 3 bases, and 10 bases stayed unmatched. This CDR3 spans 15 amino acids. The chain's CDR3 is CASKMKGDRDYEQYF. The CDR3 coding sequence is TGTGCCAGCAAGATGAAGGGGGACAGGGACTACGAGCAGTACTTC.

This rearrangement joins TRBV7-2 to TRBJ2-1; 9 nucleotides agree with TRBD1. V dropped 5 bases and J dropped 8; count of bases not matched to a gene: 4. This CDR3 region has 13 residues. Germline V gives CDR1 SGHTA, CDR2 FQGNSA. CDR3 DNA sequence: TGTGCCAGCAGCAGGGACAGGGTGGATGAGCAGTTCTTC. Residues: CASSRDRVDEQFF.

A few counts support this clone. The rearrangement joins TRBV18 to TRBJ1-3; D is unclear. V lost 2 bases and J lost 0, with 20 bases in between. CDR1 KGHSH and CDR2 LQKENI come from the germline V gene. CDR3 size: 19 residues. For the CDR3, the DNA is TGTGCCAGCTCACCAACAACAAACAGCAGGATCCCCTCTGGAAACACCATATATTTT. Its protein product is CASSPTTNSRIPSGNTIYF.

V and J are TRBV4-2 and TRBJ1-2; no clear D gene. In germline, CDR1 is LGHNA, CDR2 YNFKEQ. The CDR3 is made up of 12 amino acids. V lost 0 bases and J lost 5, with 4 bases in between. CDR3 amino acids: CASSQDYYGYTF. The CDR3 DNA reads TGTGCCAGCAGCCAAGATTATTATGGCTACACCTTC.

Only one count was recorded for this clone. This chain uses TRBV6-1 with TRBJ1-5; possibly TRBD1 for D (6 bases). Trimming pared 0 bases from V and 6 bases from J, leaving 18 bases between. Germline loops: CDR1 MNHNS, CDR2 SASEGT. This CDR3 spans 17 amino acids. Here the CDR3 reads CASSEALRGGMGQPQHF. The CDR3 nucleotides read TGTGCCAGCAGTGAAGCGCTTCGAGGGGGAATGGGTCAGCCCCAGCATTTT.

This clone was detected a few times. This rearrangement joins TRBV27 to TRBJ2-1; 9 positions agree with TRBD1. The ends lost 6 bases at V and 4 bases at J; junction bases unmatched: 19. This CDR3 has 19 amino acids. The germline V gene has CDR1 MNHEY and CDR2 SMNVEV (reference sequence). As DNA, the CDR3 is TGTGCCAGCAGACAACAGGGGGCGGTCCGAGTGTCGATTTACAATGAGCAGTTCTTC. Translated: CASRQQGAVRVSIYNEQFF.

The table lists this clone with a few counts. The gene calls are TRBV7-9 and TRBJ2-2; D unresolved. V dropped 5 bases and J dropped 7 bases, with 17 bases sitting between them. Germline V CDR1 and CDR2: SEHNR, FQNEAQ (reference sequence). The CDR3 runs to 15 residues. CDR3 protein: CASSTLTRTSGELFF. DNA for the CDR3: TGTGCCAGCAGCACCCTGACTCGAACAAGCGGGGAGCTGTTTTTT.

The V call is TRBV7-2, the J call TRBJ2-2; a possible D gene is TRBD2 (5 bases). The germline V and J ends were trimmed by 2 bases and 2 bases, with 12 bases remaining between them. Germline V gene data show CDR1 as SGHTA and CDR2 as FQGNSA. CDR3 length: 16 residues. DNA for the CDR3: TGTGCCAGCAGCTTATTTTCCCGGGATAACACCGGGGAGCTGTTTTTT. It is translated as CASSLFSRDNTGELFF.

As DNA, the CDR3 is TGTGCCAGCACCCGAGGACAGGAGAGCAATCAGCCCCAGCATTTT. Its protein product is CASTRGQESNQPQHF. The chain joins TRBV9 to TRBJ1-5; 7 bases line up with TRBD1. Germline values: CDR1 SGDLS, CDR2 YYNGEE. J gave up 1 base and V 6 bases, and 7 bases lay outside the gene matches. This CDR3 contains 15 residues.

V usage is TRBV29-1 and J usage is TRBJ1-6; 10 nucleotides line up with TRBD1. Germline assignment: CDR1 SQVTM and CDR2 ANQGSEA. Trimming removed 6 bases from V and 8 bases from J; junction bases left unmatched: 4. This CDR3 is built from 13 residues. The CDR3: CSVGDRGDSPLHF. CDR3 DNA: TGCAGCGTGGGGGACAGGGGAGATTCACCCCTCCACTTT. The variable domain in full, with the rest retrieved from reference TRBV29-1 and TRBJ1-6, is SAVISQKPSRDICQRGTSLTIQCQVDSQVTMMFWYRQQPGQSLTLIATANQGSEATYESGFVIDKFPISRPNLTFSTLTVSNMSPEDSSIYLCSVGDRGDSPLHFGNGTRLTVT.

The DNA of the CDR3 is TGTGCCAGTAGTATCCGGGGACAATATAATTCACCCCTCCACTTT. It is translated as CASSIRGQYNSPLHF. The chain joins TRBV19 to TRBJ1-6, with D tentatively TRBD1 (6 bases). The V gene's germline CDR1 is LNHDA and CDR2 SQIVND (reference sequence). CDR3 length: 15 residues. V lost 3 bases to trimming and J lost 4 bases, with 10 bases between them.

This sequence joins TRBV3-1 (or the pseudogene TRBV3-2) and TRBJ2-1; 9 bases align to TRBD2. The trim removed 0 bases at V and 4 bases at J, leaving 13 bases unmatched. The germline CDR1 and CDR2 sequences are LGHDT and YNNKEL (reference sequence). The CDR3 is 19 amino acids. CDR3 sequence: CASSQEPSSGGFFYNEQFF. The CDR3 DNA is TGTGCCAGCAGCCAAGAACCGTCGAGCGGGGGGTTTTTTTACAATGAGCAGTTCTTC.

The chain recombines TRBV20-1 with TRBJ1-2; 8 nucleotides match TRBD1. This CDR3 contains 11 residues. The V gene's germline CDR1 is DFQATT and CDR2 SNEGSKA (reference sequence). V lost 4 bases to trimming and J lost 8 bases; unmatched junction nucleotides: 3. The CDR3 sequence: CSAMDRAGYTF. The CDR3 nucleotides read TGCAGTGCTATGGACAGGGCCGGCTACACCTTC.

This sequence joins TRBV28 and TRBJ1-2, with a possible D match to TRBD1 (5 bases). The germline V gene encodes CDR1 MDHEN and CDR2 SYDVKM. Trimming took 6 bases from V and 8 from J, leaving 22 bases between them. The CDR3 consists of 15 residues. This chain's CDR3 is CASREPGRSRGGYTF. CDR3 DNA sequence: TGTGCCAGCAGAGAGCCGGGACGCAGTCGGGGGGGCTACACCTTC.

The table lists this clone with a count of one. The chain couples TRBV24-1 to TRBJ2-3, with a tentative D call TRBD2 (5 bases). The germline gives CDR1 KGHDR, CDR2 SFDVKD. V gave up 6 bases and J gave up 3 bases, with 9 bases separating them. CDR3 length: 13 residues. Here the CDR3 reads CATSKRGTDTQYF. The CDR3 DNA reads as TGTGCCACCAGTAAAAGAGGGACAGATACGCAGTATTTT.

This clone was found a few times. This chain uses TRBV15 with TRBJ2-1; TRBD2 agrees at 10 bases. J lost 10 bases, V lost 2 bases, and 5 bases had no gene match. The CDR3 runs 14 residues. From germline, CDR1 is LNHNV and CDR2 YYDKDF (reference sequence). The DNA for the CDR3 is TGTGCCACCAGCAGAAAGACTAGCGGGCAAGAGCAGTTCTTC. As protein: CATSRKTSGQEQFF.